Sequencing of this TCR beta chain was carried out in a study of blood T cells in healthy people across ages. Study-wide background: Using template switching, researchers captured about one barcoded beta molecule for each two T cells.

Germline values: CDR1 MNHEY, CDR2 SVGAGI. After removal of 7 bases from V and 3 bases from J, the junction contained 8 bases not matched to a gene. The CDR3 consists of 15 residues. Primers used in a second PCR of roughly 6 to 11 cycles were a sample-barcoded 5' primer and a J-beta primer mix. TCRdb re-called the 5' RACE reads through MiXCR, storing one row per CDR3 protein. The table lists roughly 800,000 distinct CDR3 sequences, roughly 24% of them singletons. These same records also appear under a second study, on T cells of mothers and their children. That source reports: Nine systemically healthy Caucasian donors: three mothers, six children. Added by the second PCR's M1S primer were sample barcodes and 2-4 random nucleotides. Unrelated mother-child pairs always had slightly, but never significantly, lower normalized overlap than related pairs.

The V gene is TRBV6-5, the J gene TRBJ2-3; 9 bases match TRBD1. This TCR was recovered from a boy under 18 in good health. What was sequenced was blood. CDR3: CASTRTGTGTDTQYF. The CDR3 DNA reads TGTGCCAGCACACGGACCGGGACAGGGACAGATACGCAGTATTTT.